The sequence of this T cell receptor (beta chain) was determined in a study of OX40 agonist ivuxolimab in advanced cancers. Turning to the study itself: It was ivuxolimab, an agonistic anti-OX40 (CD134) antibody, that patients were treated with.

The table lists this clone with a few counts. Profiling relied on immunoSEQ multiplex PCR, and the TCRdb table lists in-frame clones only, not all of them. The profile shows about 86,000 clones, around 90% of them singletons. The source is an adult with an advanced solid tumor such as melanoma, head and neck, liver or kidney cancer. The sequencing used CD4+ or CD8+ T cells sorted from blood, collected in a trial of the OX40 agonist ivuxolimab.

CDR3 residues: CASSRAGGSYNEQFF. DNA of the CDR3: TGTGCCAGTAGTCGGGCAGGGGGATCCTACAATGAGCAGTTCTTC. This chain joins TRBV19 and TRBJ2-1; TRBD1 agrees at 7 bases. V was clipped by 5 bases and J by 1 base; unmatched bases: 5. CDR3 length equals 15 residues. CDR1 is LNHDA and CDR2 is SQIVND in the germline V gene (reference sequence).